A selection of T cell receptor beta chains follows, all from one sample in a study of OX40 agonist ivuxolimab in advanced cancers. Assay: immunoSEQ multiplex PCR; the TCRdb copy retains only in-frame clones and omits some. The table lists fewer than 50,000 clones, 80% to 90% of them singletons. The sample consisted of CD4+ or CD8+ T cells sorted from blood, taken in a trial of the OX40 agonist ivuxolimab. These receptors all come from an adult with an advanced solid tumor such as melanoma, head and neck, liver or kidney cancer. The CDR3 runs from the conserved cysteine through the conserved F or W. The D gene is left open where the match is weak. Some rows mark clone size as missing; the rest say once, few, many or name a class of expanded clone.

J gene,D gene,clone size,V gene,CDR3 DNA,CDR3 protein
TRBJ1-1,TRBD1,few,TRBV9,TGTGCCAGCAGCGCCTTCTCAGGGGGGAACACTGAAGCTTTCTTT,CASSAFSGGNTEAFF
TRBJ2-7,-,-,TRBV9,TGCGCCAGCAGCGTTGGTACTAGCAGGGACTACGAGCAGTACTTC,CASSVGTSRDYEQYF
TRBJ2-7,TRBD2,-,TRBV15,TGTGCCACCAGCCCTCGGGAGGCTCTCTACGAGCAGTACTTC,CATSPREALYEQYF
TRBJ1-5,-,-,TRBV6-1,TGTGCCAGCATGGACATAATCTTTAGCAATCAGCCCCAGCATTTT,CASMDIIFSNQPQHF
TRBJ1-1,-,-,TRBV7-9,TGTGCCAGCAGCCCACAGGACGGAATTCTGTTGGCTTTCTTT,CASSPQDGILLAFF
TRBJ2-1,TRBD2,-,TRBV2,TGTGCCAGCGCCACTAGCGGCTACAATGAGCAGTTCTTC,CASATSGYNEQFF
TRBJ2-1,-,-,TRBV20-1,TGCAGTGCTAAACTAGTCAATGAGCAGTTCTTC,CSAKLVNEQFF
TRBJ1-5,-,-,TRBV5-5,TGTGCCAGCAGCTCCTCAGGGGGCAATCAGCCCCAGCATTTT,CASSSSGGNQPQHF
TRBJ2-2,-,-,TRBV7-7,TGTGCCAGCAGCTTAAGGCGACTGAACGGGGAGCTGTTTTTT,CASSLRRLNGELFF
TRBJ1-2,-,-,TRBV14,TGTGCCAGCAGCCAAGGGAGTTTCGGCTATGGCTACACCTTC,CASSQGSFGYGYTF
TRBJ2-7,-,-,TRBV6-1,TGTGCCAGCAGTGAGGGACTTTCCATCTTCTACGAGCAGTACTTC,CASSEGLSIFYEQYF
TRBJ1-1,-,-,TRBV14,TGTGCCAGCAGCCCGGGTGGGGCTGAAGCTTTCTTT,CASSPGGAEAFF
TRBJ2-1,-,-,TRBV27,TGTGCCAGCACCTCAGGGGACTCCAATGAGCAGTTCTTC,CASTSGDSNEQFF
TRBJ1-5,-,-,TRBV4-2,TGTGCCAGCAGCCAAGGGGGGGGGATTCAGCCCCAGCATTTT,CASSQGGGIQPQHF
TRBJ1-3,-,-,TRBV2,TGTGCCAGCATTCGGGGTGGAGGGTCGCCTGGAAACACCATATATTTT,CASIRGGGSPGNTIYF
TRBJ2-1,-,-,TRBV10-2,TGCGCCAGCAGTGGGACGGACAGGGGACTAGCCTACAATGAGCAGTTCTTC,CASSGTDRGLAYNEQFF
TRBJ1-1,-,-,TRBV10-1,TGCGCCAGCAGTGCCACGGTGGAGAACACTGAAGCCTTCTTT,CASSATVENTEAFF
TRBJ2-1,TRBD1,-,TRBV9,TGTGCCAGCGCCCACAGGGGACAGAATGGCAATGAGCAGTTCTTC,CASAHRGQNGNEQFF
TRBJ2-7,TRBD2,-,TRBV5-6,TGTGCCAGCAGCTTGGAAGGGGTGACTAGCGGGAGGGAGTACGAGCAGTACTTC,CASSLEGVTSGREYEQYF
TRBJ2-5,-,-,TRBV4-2,TGTGCCAGCAGCCAAGACAAGGGAGAGACCCAGTACTTC,CASSQDKGETQYF
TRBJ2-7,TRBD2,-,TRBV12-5,TGTGCTAGTGGTCGGACTAGCGGGGGGCCGTCTTCCTACGAGCAGTACTTC,CASGRTSGGPSSYEQYF
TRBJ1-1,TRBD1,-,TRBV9,TGTGCCAGCAGCGTAGCTGGTGACAGGGCCCTCACTACTGAAGCTTTCTTT,CASSVAGDRALTTEAFF
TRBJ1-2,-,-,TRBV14,TGTGCCAGCAGCCAAGAAGTGGGGGGTGCGAATGGCTACACCTTC,CASSQEVGGANGYTF
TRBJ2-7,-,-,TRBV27,TGTGCCAGCAGCTTCAGGACCTACGAGCAGTACTTC,CASSFRTYEQYF
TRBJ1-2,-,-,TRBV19,TGTGCCAGTACCGGGGACGCGGGGGGCTACACCTTC,CASTGDAGGYTF
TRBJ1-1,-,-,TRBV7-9,TGTGCCAGCAGCCCCCGGGGGCAGGGATCCACTGAAGCTTTCTTT,CASSPRGQGSTEAFF
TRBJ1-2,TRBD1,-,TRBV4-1,TGCGCCAGCAGCCAAGACCAAGGGAATCCGGGACAGGGAAACTATGGCTACACCTTC,CASSQDQGNPGQGNYGYTF
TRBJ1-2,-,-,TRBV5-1,TGCGCCAGCAGTTCCGACGGGGGCTGGAACTATGGCTACACCTTC,CASSSDGGWNYGYTF
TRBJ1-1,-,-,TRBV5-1,TGCGCCAGCAGCCCGGCCCCAGGAATAGATGAAGCTTTCTTT,CASSPAPGIDEAFF
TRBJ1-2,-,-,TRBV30,TGTGCCTGGTTTTTAGCCTATGGCTACACCTTC,CAWFLAYGYTF
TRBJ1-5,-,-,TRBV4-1,TGCGCCAGCAGCCAAGATGGCGATAGCAATCAGCCCCAGCATTTT,CASSQDGDSNQPQHF
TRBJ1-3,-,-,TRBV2,TGTGCCAGCAGTCGAGTAAACACCATATATTTT,CASSRVNTIYF
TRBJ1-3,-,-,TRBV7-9,TGTGCCAGCAGTTCGTCAGACAGACCTCTAGGAGACACCATATATTTT,CASSSSDRPLGDTIYF
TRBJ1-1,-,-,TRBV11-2,TGTGCCAGCAGCTTAGCGCGGAAGAACACTGAAGCTTTCTTT,CASSLARKNTEAFF
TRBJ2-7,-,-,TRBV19,TGTGCCAGTAGTGAGGGCTACGAGCAGTACTTC,CASSEGYEQYF
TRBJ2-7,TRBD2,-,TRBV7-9,TGTGCCAGCAGCTTAGCGGGACTAGCGGGAGACGAGCAGTACTTC,CASSLAGLAGDEQYF
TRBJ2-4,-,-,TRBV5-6,TGTGCCAGCAGCTTGACAGTAGCCAAAAACCGCCTCTATCAAAACATTCAGTACTTC,CASSLTVAKNRLYQNIQYF
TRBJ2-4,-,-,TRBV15,TGTGCCACCAGCGGCCAGGTAGCCAAAAACATTCAGTACTTC,CATSGQVAKNIQYF
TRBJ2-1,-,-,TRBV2,TGTGCCAGCAGTGAAACCGACTCCTACAATGAGCAGTTCTTC,CASSETDSYNEQFF
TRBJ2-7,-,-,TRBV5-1,TGCGCCAGCAGCTTGATCTACGAGCAGTACTTC,CASSLIYEQYF
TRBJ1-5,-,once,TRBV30,TGTGCCTGGAGTGTACAGGGCGATCAGCCCCAGCATTTT,CAWSVQGDQPQHF
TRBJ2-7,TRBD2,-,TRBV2,TGTGCCAGCAGTGGGGGGACTATCAACTACGAGCAGTACTTC,CASSGGTINYEQYF
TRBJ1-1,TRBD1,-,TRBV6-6,TGTGCCAGCAGTCTAGACAGGGGTCTAAACACTGAAGCTTTCTTT,CASSLDRGLNTEAFF
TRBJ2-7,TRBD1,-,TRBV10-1,TGCGCCAGCAGGGGACAGGGGGCCTACGAGCAGTACTTC,CASRGQGAYEQYF
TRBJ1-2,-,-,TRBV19,TGTGCCAGTAGTATAGATCTCGAGACTGGGGGCTACACCTTC,CASSIDLETGGYTF
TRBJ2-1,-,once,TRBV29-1,TGCAGCGTTGGCCAGAGCTCCTACAATGAGCAGTTCTTC,CSVGQSSYNEQFF
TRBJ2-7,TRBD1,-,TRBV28,TGTGCCAGCAGTTTATTGGGGCAGGGGGCGGGCCACGAGCAGTACTTC,CASSLLGQGAGHEQYF
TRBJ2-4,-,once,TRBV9,TGTGCCAGCAGCGTTGAGGGGAAAAACATTCAGTACTTC,CASSVEGKNIQYF
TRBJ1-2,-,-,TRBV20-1,TGCAGTGCTGAAAGGGGGTATGGCTACACCTTC,CSAERGYGYTF
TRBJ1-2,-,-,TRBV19,TGTGCCAGTAGTATACCCCGGGGATTCCGGGGATATGGCTACACCTTC,CASSIPRGFRGYGYTF
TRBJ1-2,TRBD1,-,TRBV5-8,TGTGCCAGCAGCTTGGGGACAGGCTATGGCTACACCTTC,CASSLGTGYGYTF
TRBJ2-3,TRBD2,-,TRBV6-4,TGTGCCAGCAGTCGTACAGCTAGCGGGGGGGCAGATACGCAGTATTTT,CASSRTASGGADTQYF
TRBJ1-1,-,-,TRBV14,TGTGCCAGCAGCCAAGATTGGGGCACTGAAGCTTTCTTT,CASSQDWGTEAFF